Listed here are 27 T cell receptor beta chains from one sample, sequenced in a study of CD8+ T cells in alopecia areata. Indicated treatment: oral pan-JAK inhibitor, 5-10 mg twice daily. RNA was extracted and reverse transcribed into cDNA as the sequencing template. Profiled with immunoSEQ multiplex PCR; TCRdb holds only in-frame clones, not every one. The sample lists approximately 200,000 clones, roughly 64% seen once, with more than 5.5% in the top ten. This specimen was CD4+ T cells sorted from blood, taken at week 24, from a patient treated with tofacitinib. The receptors stem from a human donor with alopecia areata.

The chain has TRBV4-1 and TRBJ2-3; D not resolved. Looked up from germline, CDR1 is MGHRA and CDR2 is YSYEKL. This CDR3 is 14 amino acids long. V was clipped by 4 bases and J by 4 bases, with 12 bases between them. The CDR3: CASSLLTSADTQYF. CDR3 DNA sequence: TGCGCCAGCAGCCTACTGACTTCAGCAGATACGCAGTATTTT.

This rearrangement joins TRBV5-6 to TRBJ2-2; 9 positions agree with TRBD2. Germline trimming cut 0 bases from V and 4 bases from J; bases unmatched to any gene: 4. Germline lookup yields CDR1 SGHDT and CDR2 YYEEEE. The CDR3 runs to 16 residues. This CDR3 is CASSLALAGFTGELFF. The CDR3, as DNA: TGTGCCAGCAGCTTGGCCCTAGCGGGATTCACCGGGGAGCTGTTTTTT. The variable domain in full, with the rest retrieved from reference TRBV5-6 and TRBJ2-2, is DAGVTQSPTHLIKTRGQQVTLRCSPKSGHDTVSWYQQALGQGPQFIFQYYEEEERQRGNFPDRFSGHQFPNYSSELNVNALLLGDSALYLCASSLALAGFTGELFFGEGSRLTVL.

The V gene is TRBV19, the J gene TRBJ2-1, with 9 bases aligning to TRBD2. Per germline, CDR1 LNHDA and CDR2 SQIVND (reference sequence). The CDR3 has 14 residues. V trimming: 5 bases; J trimming: 8 bases; junction bases outside the gene matches: 7. In nucleotides, the CDR3 is TGTGCCAGTAGTCGGCTAGCGGGGAGAGATGAGCAGTTCTTC. Amino acids: CASSRLAGRDEQFF.

The chain combines TRBV4-3 with TRBJ2-5; D is possibly TRBD1 (6 bases). Germline V gene lookup returns CDR1 LGHNA and CDR2 YSLEER. The CDR3 is 16 amino acids. Trimming took off 0 bases at V and 5 bases at J, with 16 bases between the two ends. The CDR3 is CASSQDWVGGGETQYF. CDR3 coding DNA: TGCGCCAGCAGCCAAGATTGGGTAGGGGGTGGGGAGACCCAGTACTTC.

This chain uses TRBV25-1 with TRBJ2-7; 13 nucleotides align to TRBD2. From germline, CDR1 is MGHDK and CDR2 SYGVNS. The ends lost 6 bases at V and 2 bases at J; junction bases unmatched: 4. The CDR3 is 15 amino acids. The DNA for the CDR3 is TGTGCCAGCAGGGCCGGACTAGCGGGGGCCTACGAGCAGTACTTC. This translates into CASRAGLAGAYEQYF.

The rearrangement uses TRBV4-1 and TRBJ2-2; D remains unclear. The germline V gene encodes CDR1 MGHRA and CDR2 YSYEKL. The V gene lost 1 base and the J gene lost 2 bases, with 17 bases spanning the gap. The CDR3 contains 18 residues. CDR3 DNA sequence: TGCGCCAGCAGCCAAGCCCGACTTCGTGACTCCAACACCGGGGAGCTGTTTTTT. Translating it yields CASSQARLRDSNTGELFF.

The gene calls are TRBV13 and TRBJ1-6; D not resolved. The CDR3 runs 15 residues. The V end was cut by 0 bases, the J end by 0 bases, with 3 bases between. The germline V gene has CDR1 PRHDT and CDR2 FYEKMQ (reference sequence). CDR3 sequence: CASSLGSSYNSPLHF. The CDR3 DNA follows: TGTGCCAGCAGCTTAGGGAGCTCCTATAATTCACCCCTCCACTTT.

In nucleotides, the CDR3 is TGTGCCAGCAGTCCTCAATGGACAGGAAACACCGGGGAGCTGTTTTTT. Amino acids: CASSPQWTGNTGELFF. The rearrangement links TRBV28 to TRBJ2-2, with 7 bases matching TRBD1. CDR3 length: 16 residues. Germline V gives CDR1 MDHEN, CDR2 SYDVKM. After removal of 5 bases from V and 2 bases from J, the junction contained 8 bases not matched to a gene.

The chain links TRBV29-1 to TRBJ2-5; 13 bases are a match to TRBD2. The germline CDR1 and CDR2 sequences are SQVTM and ANQGSEA. The CDR3 totals 18 residues. With 7 bases clipped from V and 5 bases from J, the junction kept 19 bases outside the gene matches. The CDR3 loop reads CSARRALGLAGAGETQYF. The DNA for the CDR3 is TGCAGCGCCCGTCGAGCCCTCGGACTAGCGGGGGCCGGGGAGACCCAGTACTTC.

V is TRBV2 and J is TRBJ1-4; possible D gene TRBD1, 6 bases. The germline V gene encodes CDR1 SNHLY and CDR2 FYNNEI. The CDR3 extends over 14 amino acids. Deletions cut 3 bases from V and 6 bases from J, with 11 bases between. CDR3 protein: CASSDEGGYEKLFF. The CDR3 nucleotides read TGTGCCAGCAGTGACGAGGGGGGATATGAAAAACTGTTTTTT.

The sample holds one count of this clone. V is TRBV18 and J is TRBJ2-7; the D is unclear. V lost 1 base and J lost 1, with 11 bases in between. Germline CDR1 is KGHSH and CDR2 is LQKENI. There are 15 residues in the CDR3. DNA for the CDR3: TGTGCCAGCTCACCACGGACCCTATCATCCTACGAGCAGTACTTC. This translates into CASSPRTLSSYEQYF.

The V gene is TRBV9, the J gene TRBJ1-2, with D possibly being TRBD1 (5 bases). The CDR3 has 14 amino acids. V was pared by 0 bases and J by 4 bases, with 10 bases between. Per the germline V gene, CDR1 is SGDLS and CDR2 is YYNGEE. CDR3 in DNA: TGTGCCAGCAGCGTAGAGGGAGGGGCCTATGGCTACACCTTC. Encoded protein: CASSVEGGAYGYTF.

The J gene is TRBJ2-6, the V gene TRBV5-4; 12 bases are a match to TRBD1. This CDR3 spans 19 amino acids. V shed 3 bases, J shed 4 bases, and the junction held 11 bases outside the gene matches. CDR1 SGHNT and CDR2 YYREEE come from the germline V gene (reference sequence). The CDR3 spells CASSSQTGTGGAGANVLTF. CDR3 in DNA: TGTGCCAGCAGCTCACAAACCGGGACAGGGGGCGCCGGGGCCAACGTCCTGACTTTC.

Worth noting for this clone: Its ends do not fully match the called genes, so a read error is possible. The chain links TRBV2 to TRBJ2-1; a weak D match, TRBD1 (6 bases). Germline V lookup: CDR1 SNHLY, CDR2 FYNNEI. CDR3 size: 13 residues. The CDR3 DNA reads TGTGCCAGCAGTCAAGCCAGGGGCAATGAGCAGTTCTTC. Protein product: CASSQARGNEQFF.

The J gene is TRBJ1-1, the V gene TRBV9; 7 bases fit TRBD1. The CDR3 has 16 amino acids. Germline CDR1 is SGDLS and CDR2 is YYNGEE. Germline trimming cut 0 bases from V and 0 bases from J; bases unmatched to any gene: 5. The CDR3 sequence is CASSVGDSALNTEAFF. DNA of the CDR3: TGTGCCAGCAGCGTAGGGGACAGCGCTTTGAACACTGAAGCTTTCTTT.

The V call is TRBV28, the J call TRBJ2-6; TRBD1 agrees at 7 bases. V dropped 5 bases and J dropped 2; count of bases not matched to a gene: 21. The CDR3 runs to 21 residues. Germline V lookup: CDR1 MDHEN, CDR2 SYDVKM. The CDR3 spells CASSPPSRGSDYFAGANVLTF. The CDR3 DNA follows: TGTGCCAGCAGTCCACCTTCCAGGGGGAGTGACTATTTCGCTGGGGCCAACGTCCTGACTTTC.

This clone was detected only a few times. The CDR3 region is CASSEMVEADTQYF. The DNA of the CDR3 is TGTGCCAGCAGTGAAATGGTAGAGGCAGATACGCAGTATTTT. The rearrangement joins TRBV25-1 to TRBJ2-3; D remains unclear. CDR1 is MGHDK and CDR2 is SYGVNS in the germline V gene. CDR3 length: 14 amino acids. Trimming removed 2 bases from V and 4 bases from J, with 10 bases in between.

A few counts support this clone. The chain couples TRBV5-1 to TRBJ2-1, with D unresolved. V gave up 3 bases and J gave up 4 bases, with 5 bases separating them. Germline-derived CDR1 and CDR2 are SGHRS and YFSETQ. The CDR3 totals 12 residues. CDR3 nucleotide sequence: TGCGCCAGCAGCTACCATTACAATGAGCAGTTCTTC. Its translation: CASSYHYNEQFF.

This clone was found a few times. The gene calls are TRBV7-6 and TRBJ2-5; D unclear. From germline, CDR1 is SGHVS and CDR2 FNYEAQ. The CDR3 length is 11 residues. V was trimmed by 8 bases and J by 7 bases, leaving 11 bases between them. The DNA of the CDR3 is TGTGCCAGCGGAGAGCGAGGGACCCAGTACTTC. This gives the protein CASGERGTQYF.

The rearrangement joins TRBV5-1 to TRBJ2-5; no reliable D call. Germline CDR1 and CDR2: SGHRS and YFSETQ. V was pared by 9 bases and J by 4 bases, with 10 bases between. CDR3 length: 11 amino acids. CDR3 coding DNA: TGCGCCACCCGGATGGCAGAGACCCAGTACTTC. Translated: CATRMAETQYF.

The J gene is TRBJ2-2, the V gene TRBV2, with D tentatively TRBD1 or TRBD2 (7 bases each). CDR1 SNHLY and CDR2 FYNNEI come from the germline V gene. The CDR3 is 15 amino acids. V was shortened by 5 bases and J by 3 bases, with 13 bases between the two germline ends. CDR3 nucleotides: TGTGCCAGCAGTCAACAGGGGAGGGACACCGGGGAGCTGTTTTTT. Its protein is CASSQQGRDTGELFF.

The chain is built from TRBV30 and TRBJ2-1; D is unclear. The V and J ends lost 0 bases and 6 bases respectively, with 3 bases between them. Looked up from germline, CDR1 is GTSNPN and CDR2 is SVGIG (reference sequence). This CDR3 region has 11 residues. Written as DNA, the CDR3 is TGTGCCTGGAGTGTACGCAATGAGCAGTTCTTC. Translating it yields CAWSVRNEQFF.

J is TRBJ1-1 and V is TRBV11-1, with 8 bases matching TRBD1. The J segment lost 5 bases and the V segment lost 5 bases, leaving 7 bases of the junction unmatched. Germline assignment: CDR1 SGHAT and CDR2 FQDESV (reference sequence). This CDR3 comprises 14 residues. CDR3 coding DNA: TGTGCCAGCAGCCGCGGACAGGGTTGGACTGAAGCTTTCTTT. Its translation: CASSRGQGWTEAFF.

The sample holds a few counts of this clone. The V and J genes are TRBV30 and TRBJ1-3; D remains ambiguous. Germline CDR1 is GTSNPN and CDR2 is SVGIG (reference sequence). Trimming left V 4 bases short and J 2 bases short, with 6 bases between. The CDR3 covers 12 residues. The CDR3 bases are TGTGCCTGGACCGAGGCTGGAAACACCATATATTTT. Protein: CAWTEAGNTIYF.

The V call is TRBV25-1, the J call TRBJ2-1; 9 bases agree with TRBD2. V gave up 3 bases and J gave up 10 bases; unmatched junction bases: 4. The CDR3 totals 13 residues. Germline V gene data show CDR1 as MGHDK and CDR2 as SYGVNS. The chain's CDR3 is CASSDIGTSEQFF. The CDR3 nucleotides are TGTGCCAGCAGTGACATCGGGACTAGCGAGCAGTTCTTC.

The CDR3 is CASSYAGDNQPQHF. The CDR3 DNA follows: TGTGCCAGCAGTTACGCAGGGGACAATCAGCCCCAGCATTTT. The chain combines TRBV27 with TRBJ1-5, with D perhaps TRBD1 (6 bases). Germline lookup yields CDR1 MNHEY and CDR2 SMNVEV (reference sequence). The V end was cut by 4 bases, the J end by 3 bases, with 10 bases between. CDR3 length: 14 amino acids.

The chain joins TRBV29-1 to TRBJ1-2; TRBD1 aligns across 7 bases. This CDR3 region has 13 residues. Germline V gene sequence: CDR1 SQVTM, CDR2 ANQGSEA. Unmatched junction bases numbered 5, after V lost 3 bases and J lost 4 bases. The CDR3 sequence: CSVDPGGSYGYTF. DNA of the CDR3: TGCAGCGTTGACCCAGGGGGGTCCTATGGCTACACCTTC.